These 16 T cell receptor beta chains were sequenced from one sample in a study of blood T cell repertoires in COVID-19. Method: immunoSEQ multiplex PCR; TCRdb's copy keeps in-frame clones and lacks some. The sample has 250,000 to 300,000 clones, around 92% seen once. The sample consisted of peripheral blood. The source of these receptors is a woman aged 30 to 39 with COVID-19, enrolled during active disease.

The sample holds one count of this clone. The chain joins TRBV21-1 to TRBJ2-1; the table's D gene call, TRBD1, was not cross checked with the DNA. TRBV21-1 is shown as a pseudogene. This CDR3 contains 15 residues. DNA for the CDR3: TGTGCCAGGAATAATCGGGACAGGGTCACCGATGAGCAGTTCTTC. This codes for CARNNRDRVTDEQFF.

CDR3 in amino acids: CATSSSGAMNTEAFF. DNA of the CDR3: TGTGCCACCAGCAGTTCCGGAGCTATGAACACTGAAGCTTTCTTT. The rearrangement joins TRBV15 to TRBJ1-1, with no clear D. The CDR3 is made up of 15 amino acids. The ends were cut back, 3 bases at V and 0 bases at J, with 11 bases in the middle. Germline V gene sequence: CDR1 LNHNV, CDR2 YYDKDF (reference sequence).

The V call is TRBV19, the J call TRBJ2-1, with D possibly being TRBD2 (5 bases). Trimming left V 7 bases short and J 13 bases short, with 20 bases between. The CDR3 loop spans 13 amino acids. Germline V gene lookup returns CDR1 LNHDA and CDR2 SQIVND (reference sequence). CDR3 residues: CASTPFGGSRQFF. DNA of the CDR3: TGTGCCAGTACCCCTTTCGGAGGCAGCAGACAGTTCTTC.

This clone was picked up one time. The V gene is TRBV19, the J gene TRBJ1-5, with D possibly being TRBD1 (6 bases). CDR1 and CDR2 from the germline V gene are LNHDA and SQIVND (reference sequence). This CDR3 spans 15 amino acids. Trimming removed 7 bases at V and 5 bases at J, with 18 bases between. The CDR3 sequence: CASTSIAGGDQPQHF. The CDR3 nucleotides read TGTGCCAGTACCTCAATCGCGGGGGGCGATCAGCCCCAGCATTTT.

In its sample, this clone was seen once. A read error may produce the germline difference seen at one junction end. This sample includes further DNA sequences coding for the same CDR3. This chain joins TRBV6-1 and TRBJ1-2; tentatively, D is TRBD1 (6 bases). CDR3 length: 15 amino acids. Germline V CDR1 and CDR2: MNHNS, SASEGT. CDR3 sequence (DNA): TGTGCCAGCAGTGATTTGCACAGGGAGTTTTATGGCTACACCTTT. It codes for CASSDLHREFYGYTF.

The J gene is TRBJ1-4, the V gene TRBV7-8; TRBD1 might be the D (5 bases). CDR1 is SGHVS, CDR2 FQNEAQ, per germline. With 2 bases removed from V and 8 bases from J, the gap between germline ends came to 12 bases. The CDR3 consists of 14 residues. The DNA of the CDR3 is TGTGCCAGCAGCTTATATGGAAAGGGGGAAAAACTGTTTTTT. As protein: CASSLYGKGEKLFF.

This sequence joins TRBV9 and TRBJ1-1; no firm D call. V dropped 0 bases and J dropped 5 bases, with 11 bases sitting between them. Germline loops: CDR1 SGDLS, CDR2 YYNGEE. This CDR3 has 14 residues. The CDR3 DNA is TGTGCCAGCAGCGTAGCGGGGTCTAGAACTGAAGCTTTCTTT. Encoded protein: CASSVAGSRTEAFF.

The chain uses TRBV29-1 and TRBJ1-2; D is perhaps TRBD1 (6 bases). V was pared by 7 bases and J by 4 bases, with 22 bases between. The CDR3 covers 15 residues. The germline V gene encodes CDR1 SQVTM and CDR2 ANQGSEA. The CDR3 spells CSAVTRGQRGYGYTF. CDR3 DNA sequence: TGCAGCGCCGTCACCAGGGGACAAAGGGGCTATGGCTACACCTTC.

The CDR3 DNA reads as TGCGCCAGCAGTGAATATAGCGGGGGCCTCCAAGAGACCCAGTACTTC. It codes for CASSEYSGGLQETQYF. The chain links TRBV10-1 to TRBJ2-5, with TRBD2 matching over 9 bases. Germline CDR1 WNHNN, CDR2 SYGVQD (reference sequence). The CDR3 length is 16 residues. The ends lost 3 bases at V and 1 base at J; junction bases unmatched: 6.

J is TRBJ2-5 and V is TRBV14; TRBD1 aligns across 7 bases. V lost 2 bases and J lost 1; bases outside the gene matches: 4. The germline CDR1 and CDR2 sequences are SGHDN and FVKESK. CDR3 length: 15 amino acids. CDR3 protein: CASSQIGGFQETQYF. The CDR3 DNA follows: TGTGCCAGCAGCCAAATAGGGGGCTTCCAAGAGACCCAGTACTTC.

V and J are TRBV2 and TRBJ1-2; 9 nucleotides line up with TRBD1. Germline CDR1 and CDR2: SNHLY and FYNNEI. This CDR3 is 15 amino acids long. The junction had 8 bases not matched to a gene; V was cut back by 1 base and J by 8 bases. The CDR3, as DNA: TGTGCCAGCAGTGAAGTAGAAACAGGGGGCGGAGGCTACACCTTC. Protein: CASSEVETGGGGYTF. Full variable domain (missing parts from reference TRBV2 and TRBJ1-2): EPEVTQTPSHQVTQMGQEVILRCVPISNHLYFYWYRQILGQKVEFLVSFYNNEISEKSEIFDDQFSVERPDGSNFTLKIRSTKLEDSAMYFCASSEVETGGGGYTFGSGTRLTVV.

This chain uses TRBV30 with TRBJ1-5, with unresolved D. Trimming left V 4 bases short and J 3 bases short, with 10 bases between. The CDR3 is made up of 13 amino acids. The germline CDR1 and CDR2 sequences are GTSNPN and SVGIG (reference sequence). The CDR3 loop reads CAWTEQPNQPQHF. CDR3 bases: TGTGCCTGGACGGAACAGCCCAATCAGCCCCAGCATTTT.

The chain uses TRBV7-2 and TRBJ2-7, with a tentative D call TRBD1 (5 bases). Germline-derived CDR1 and CDR2 are SGHTA and FQGNSA. V lost 4 bases and J lost 0, with 10 bases in between. CDR3 length: 14 amino acids. CDR3 in DNA: TGTGCCAGCAGCTCCCTCGACAGCTCCTACGAGCAGTACTTC. This encodes CASSSLDSSYEQYF.

The rearrangement links TRBV3-1 (or the pseudogene TRBV3-2) to TRBJ2-7; a weak D match, TRBD2 (6 bases). This CDR3 spans 17 amino acids. The germline V gene encodes CDR1 LGHDT and CDR2 YNNKEL (reference sequence). The ends were cut back, 1 base at V and 7 bases at J, with 23 bases in the middle. The CDR3 DNA follows: TGTGCCAGCAGCCAAGTAGTAGTGAGGGCCTGGGGGAGGGAGCAGTACTTC. Protein: CASSQVVVRAWGREQYF.

The chain uses TRBV14 and TRBJ2-3; D ambiguous. Between the trimmed V and J ends, which lost 4 bases and 4 bases, there was a span of 9 bases. The CDR3 consists of 13 residues. Germline V lookup: CDR1 SGHDN, CDR2 FVKESK. CDR3 loop: CASSLISSDTQYF. The CDR3 nucleotides are TGTGCCAGCAGCCTAATATCTTCAGATACGCAGTATTTT.

The CDR3 DNA reads TGTGCCAGCAGCGCCGATACCAACAGGGGGCGATTTGGCTACACCTTC. This translates into CASSADTNRGRFGYTF. The chain has TRBV9 and TRBJ1-2; 9 positions match TRBD1. Germline V gene lookup returns CDR1 SGDLS and CDR2 YYNGEE. V lost 3 bases and J lost 7; bases outside the gene matches: 13. This CDR3 comprises 16 residues.